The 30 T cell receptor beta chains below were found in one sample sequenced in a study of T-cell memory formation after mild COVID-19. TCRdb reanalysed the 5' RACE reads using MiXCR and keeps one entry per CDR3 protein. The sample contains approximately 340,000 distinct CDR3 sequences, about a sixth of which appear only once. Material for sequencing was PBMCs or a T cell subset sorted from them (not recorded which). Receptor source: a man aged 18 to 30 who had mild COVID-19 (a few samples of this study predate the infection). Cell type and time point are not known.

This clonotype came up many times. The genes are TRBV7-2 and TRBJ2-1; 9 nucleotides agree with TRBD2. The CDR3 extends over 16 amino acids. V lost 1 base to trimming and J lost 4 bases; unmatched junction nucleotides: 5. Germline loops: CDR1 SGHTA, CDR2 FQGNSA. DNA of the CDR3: TGTGCCAGCAGCTTAGTGCGGGGGGGCCAATACAATGAGCAGTTCTTC. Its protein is CASSLVRGGQYNEQFF. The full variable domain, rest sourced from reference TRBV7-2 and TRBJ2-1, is GAGVSQSPSNKVTEKGKDVELRCDPISGHTALYWYRQSLGQGLEFLIYFQGNSAPDKSGLPSDRFSAERTGGSVSTLTIQRTQQEDSAVYLCASSLVRGGQYNEQFFGPGTRLTVL.

CDR3 amino acids: CASRPETDTQYF. In DNA form, the CDR3 reads TGTGCCAGCCGGCCTGAGACCGATACGCAGTATTTT. This chain joins TRBV2 and TRBJ2-3; D remains ambiguous. The CDR3 contains 12 residues. Looked up from germline, CDR1 is SNHLY and CDR2 is FYNNEI. V shed 8 bases and J shed 6 bases, with 12 bases lying between them.

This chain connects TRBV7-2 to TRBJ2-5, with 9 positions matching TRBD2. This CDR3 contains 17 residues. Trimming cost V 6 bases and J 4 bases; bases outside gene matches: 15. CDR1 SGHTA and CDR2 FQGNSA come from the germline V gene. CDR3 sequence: CASRPTGTSMGGETQYF. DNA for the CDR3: TGTGCCAGCAGACCTACCGGGACTAGCATGGGGGGAGAGACCCAGTACTTC.

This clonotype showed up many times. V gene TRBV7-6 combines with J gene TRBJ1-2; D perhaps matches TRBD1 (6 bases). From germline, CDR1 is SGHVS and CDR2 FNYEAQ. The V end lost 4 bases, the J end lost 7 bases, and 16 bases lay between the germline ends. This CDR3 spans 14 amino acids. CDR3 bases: TGTGCCAGCAGCTCCACAGGGAAAAGAGCTGGCTACACCTTC. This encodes CASSSTGKRAGYTF.

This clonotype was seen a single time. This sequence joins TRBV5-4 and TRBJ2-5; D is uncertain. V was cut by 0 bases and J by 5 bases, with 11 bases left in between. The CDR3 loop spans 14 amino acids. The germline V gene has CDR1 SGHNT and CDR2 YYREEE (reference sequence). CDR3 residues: CASSLGSLGETQYF. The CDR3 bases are TGTGCCAGCAGCTTGGGGTCCTTGGGCGAGACCCAGTACTTC.

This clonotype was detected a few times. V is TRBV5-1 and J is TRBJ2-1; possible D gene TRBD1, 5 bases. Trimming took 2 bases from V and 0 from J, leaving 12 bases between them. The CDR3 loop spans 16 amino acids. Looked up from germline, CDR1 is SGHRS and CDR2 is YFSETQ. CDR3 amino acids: CASSLQDTSSYNEQFF. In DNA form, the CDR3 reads TGCGCCAGCAGCTTACAGGACACGAGCTCCTACAATGAGCAGTTCTTC.

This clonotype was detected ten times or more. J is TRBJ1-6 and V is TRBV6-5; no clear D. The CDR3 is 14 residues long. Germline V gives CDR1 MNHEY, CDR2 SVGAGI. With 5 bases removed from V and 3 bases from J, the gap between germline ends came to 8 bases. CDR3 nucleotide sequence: TGTGCCAGCAGTCCCGGCTACTATAATTCACCCCTCCACTTT. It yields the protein CASSPGYYNSPLHF.

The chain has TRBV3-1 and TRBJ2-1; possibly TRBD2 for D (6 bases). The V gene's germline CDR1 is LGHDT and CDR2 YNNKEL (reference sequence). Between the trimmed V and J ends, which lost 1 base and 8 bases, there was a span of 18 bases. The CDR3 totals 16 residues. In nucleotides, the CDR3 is TGTGCCAGCAGCCAAGGGGGCGGGGTTACGCAATATGAGCAGTTCTTC. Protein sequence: CASSQGGGVTQYEQFF.

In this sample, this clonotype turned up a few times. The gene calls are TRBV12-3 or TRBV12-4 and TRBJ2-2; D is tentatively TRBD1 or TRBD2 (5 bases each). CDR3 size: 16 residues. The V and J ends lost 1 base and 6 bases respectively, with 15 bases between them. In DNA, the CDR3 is TGTGCCAGCAGTTTAGAATCGGGACCAGGAGCCGGGGAGCTGTTTTTT. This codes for CASSLESGPGAGELFF.

The CDR3 DNA sequence: TGTGCCAGCAGTAGGCACAGGGCCACGGGCACTGAAGCTTTCTTT. Translating it yields CASSRHRATGTEAFF. The chain is built from TRBV12-3 or TRBV12-4 and TRBJ1-1, with a tentative D call TRBD1 (6 bases). The CDR3 is 15 amino acids. The V end lost 5 bases, the J end lost 4 bases, and 17 bases lay between the germline ends.

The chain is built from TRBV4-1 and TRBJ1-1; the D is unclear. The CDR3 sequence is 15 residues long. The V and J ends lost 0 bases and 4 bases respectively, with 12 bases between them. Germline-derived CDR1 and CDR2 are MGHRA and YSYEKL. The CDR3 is CASSQEVKGGTEAFF. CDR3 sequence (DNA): TGCGCCAGCAGCCAAGAGGTAAAGGGTGGCACTGAAGCTTTCTTT.

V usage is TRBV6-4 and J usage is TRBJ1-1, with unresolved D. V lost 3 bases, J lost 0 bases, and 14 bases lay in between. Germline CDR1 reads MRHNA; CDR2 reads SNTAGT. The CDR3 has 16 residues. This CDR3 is CASSESVSPLNTEAFF. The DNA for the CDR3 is TGTGCCAGCAGTGAATCCGTGTCTCCCCTGAACACTGAAGCTTTCTTT.

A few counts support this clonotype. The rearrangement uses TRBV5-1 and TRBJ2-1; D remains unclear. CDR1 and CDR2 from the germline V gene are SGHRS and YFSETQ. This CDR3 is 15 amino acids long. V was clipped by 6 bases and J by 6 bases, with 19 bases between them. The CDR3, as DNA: TGCGCCAGCACGTTCGGCTCCGTCCGAGCCAATGAGCAGTTCTTC. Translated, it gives CASTFGSVRANEQFF.

This CDR3 is CSVEDKGAEHRGIWGYGYTF. The DNA of the CDR3 is TGCAGCGTTGAAGATAAGGGGGCGGAGCACAGGGGGATCTGGGGCTATGGCTACACCTTC. V gene TRBV29-1 combines with J gene TRBJ1-2, with 8 bases matching TRBD1. V shed 0 bases, J shed 4 bases, and the junction held 22 bases outside the gene matches. The CDR3 has 20 amino acids. Per germline, CDR1 SQVTM and CDR2 ANQGSEA.

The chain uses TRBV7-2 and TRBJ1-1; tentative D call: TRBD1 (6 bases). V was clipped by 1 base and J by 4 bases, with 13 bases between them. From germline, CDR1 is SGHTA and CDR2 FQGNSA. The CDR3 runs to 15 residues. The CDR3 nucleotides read TGTGCCAGCAGCTTAGAACCCAGGGGCGGCACTGAAGCTTTCTTT. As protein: CASSLEPRGGTEAFF.

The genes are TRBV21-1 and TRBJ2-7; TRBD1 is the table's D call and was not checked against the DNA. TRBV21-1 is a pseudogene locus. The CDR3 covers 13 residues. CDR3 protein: CASSAARQSEQYF. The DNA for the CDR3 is TGTGCCAGCAGCGCCGCTCGACAGTCCGAGCAGTACTTC.

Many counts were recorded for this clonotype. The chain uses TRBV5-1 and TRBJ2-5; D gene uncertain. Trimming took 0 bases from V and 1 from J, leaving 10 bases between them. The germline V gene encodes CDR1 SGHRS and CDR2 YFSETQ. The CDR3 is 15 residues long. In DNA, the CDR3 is TGCGCCAGCAGCTTGGCCGCGAATTCCCAAGAGACCCAGTACTTC. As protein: CASSLAANSQETQYF.

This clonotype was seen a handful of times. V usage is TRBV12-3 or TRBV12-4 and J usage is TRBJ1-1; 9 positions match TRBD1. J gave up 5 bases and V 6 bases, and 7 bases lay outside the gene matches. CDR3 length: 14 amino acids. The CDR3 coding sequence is TGTGCCAGCAGGTTGACAGGGGGTTGGACTGAAGCTTTCTTT. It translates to CASRLTGGWTEAFF.

In DNA, the CDR3 is TGTGCCAGCAGGAAACCAGGGGGGCAGCCCCAGCATTTT. It codes for CASRKPGGQPQHF. The chain uses TRBV6-2 or TRBV6-3 and TRBJ1-5, with 7 bases matching TRBD1. Germline CDR1 and CDR2: MNHEY and SVGEGT. The V and J ends lost 6 bases and 7 bases, in that order; junction bases with no gene match: 6. The CDR3 is 13 amino acids.

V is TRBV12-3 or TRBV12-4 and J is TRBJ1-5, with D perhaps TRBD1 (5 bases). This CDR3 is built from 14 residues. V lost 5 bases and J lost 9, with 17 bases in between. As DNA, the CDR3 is TGTGCCAGCAGTGGTATCGGACACGCCGGGCCCCAGCATTTT. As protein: CASSGIGHAGPQHF.

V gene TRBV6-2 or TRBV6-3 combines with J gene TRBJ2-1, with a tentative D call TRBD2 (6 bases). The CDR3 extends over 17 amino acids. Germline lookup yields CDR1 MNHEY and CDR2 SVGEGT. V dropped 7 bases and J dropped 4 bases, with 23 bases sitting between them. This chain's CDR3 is CASNPLAGAREYNEQFF. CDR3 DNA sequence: TGTGCCAGCAACCCCCTCGCAGGAGCGCGGGAATACAATGAGCAGTTCTTC.

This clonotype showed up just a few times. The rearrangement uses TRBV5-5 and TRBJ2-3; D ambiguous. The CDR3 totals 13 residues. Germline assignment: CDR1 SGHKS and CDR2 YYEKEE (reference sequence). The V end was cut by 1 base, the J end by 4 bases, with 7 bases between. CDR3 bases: TGTGCCAGCAGCTTGCAGCCCGCAGATACGCAGTATTTT. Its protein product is CASSLQPADTQYF.

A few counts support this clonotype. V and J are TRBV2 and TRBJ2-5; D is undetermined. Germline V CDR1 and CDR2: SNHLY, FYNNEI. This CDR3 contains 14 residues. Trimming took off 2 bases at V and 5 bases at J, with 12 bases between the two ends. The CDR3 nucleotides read TGTGCCAGCAGTGAACGTATGGTTACCGAGACCCAGTACTTC. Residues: CASSERMVTETQYF.

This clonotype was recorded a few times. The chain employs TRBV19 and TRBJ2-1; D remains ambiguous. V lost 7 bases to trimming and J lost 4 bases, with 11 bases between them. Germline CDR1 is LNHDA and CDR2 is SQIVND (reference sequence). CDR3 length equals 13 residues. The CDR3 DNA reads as TGTGCCAGTACCCACACCGGATACAATGAGCAGTTCTTC. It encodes CASTHTGYNEQFF.

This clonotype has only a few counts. CDR3 residues: CASGGDSYATQYF. The DNA for the CDR3 is TGCGCCAGCGGGGGGGACTCCTACGCTACGCAGTATTTT. The V gene is TRBV4-3, the J gene TRBJ2-3, with 7 bases lining up with TRBD2. V was clipped by 8 bases and J by 8 bases; unmatched bases: 10. The CDR3 length is 13 residues. In germline, CDR1 is LGHNA, CDR2 YSLEER.

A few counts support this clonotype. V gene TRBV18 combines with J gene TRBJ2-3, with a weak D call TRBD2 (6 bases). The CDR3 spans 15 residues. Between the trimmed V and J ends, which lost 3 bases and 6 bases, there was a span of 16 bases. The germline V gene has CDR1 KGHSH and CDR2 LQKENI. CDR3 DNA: TGTGCCAGCTCACCCCGCCCGGGAGCCCAGGATACGCAGTATTTT. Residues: CASSPRPGAQDTQYF.

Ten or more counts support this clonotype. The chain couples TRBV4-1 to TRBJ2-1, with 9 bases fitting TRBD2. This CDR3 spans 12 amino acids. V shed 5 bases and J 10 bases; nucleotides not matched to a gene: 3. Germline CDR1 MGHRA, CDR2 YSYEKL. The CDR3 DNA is TGCGCCAGCAGCATAACTAGCGGGGAGCAGTTCTTC. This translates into CASSITSGEQFF.

The DNA of the CDR3 is TGTGCCAGCACCCAACTAATATCCGGAGATACGCAGTATTTT. Its translation: CASTQLISGDTQYF. The chain has TRBV7-2 and TRBJ2-3, with unresolved D. Germline CDR1 SGHTA, CDR2 FQGNSA. This CDR3 is 14 amino acids long. V was pared by 7 bases and J by 5 bases, with 16 bases between.

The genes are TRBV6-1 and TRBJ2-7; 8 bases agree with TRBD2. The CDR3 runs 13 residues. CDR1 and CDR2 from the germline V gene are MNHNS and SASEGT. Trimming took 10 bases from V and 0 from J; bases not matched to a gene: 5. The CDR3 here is CATRGGASYEQYV. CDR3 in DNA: TGTGCCACTCGGGGGGGGGCCTCCTACGAGCAGTACGTC.

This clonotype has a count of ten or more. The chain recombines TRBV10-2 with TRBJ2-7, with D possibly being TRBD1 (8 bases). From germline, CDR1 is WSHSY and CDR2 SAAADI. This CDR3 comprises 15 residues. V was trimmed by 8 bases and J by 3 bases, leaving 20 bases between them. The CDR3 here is CASAPTGGQVYEQYF. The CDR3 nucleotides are TGCGCCAGCGCCCCGACGGGGGGACAGGTCTACGAGCAGTACTTC.